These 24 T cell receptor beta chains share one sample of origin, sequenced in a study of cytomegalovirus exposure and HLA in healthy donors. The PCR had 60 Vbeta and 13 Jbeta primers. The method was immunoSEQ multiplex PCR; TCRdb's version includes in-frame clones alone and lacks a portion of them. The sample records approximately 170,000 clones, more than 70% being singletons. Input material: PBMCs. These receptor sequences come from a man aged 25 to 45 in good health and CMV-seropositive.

CDR3 DNA: TGTGCCAGCAGCCCCAGTACCCGAGGCGAGCAGTACTTC. Protein product: CASSPSTRGEQYF. The rearrangement links TRBV11-3 to TRBJ2-7, with no clear D. V was shortened by 5 bases and J by 6 bases, with 14 bases between the two germline ends. Germline-derived CDR1 and CDR2 are SGHNT and YENEEA. The length of the CDR3 is 13 residues.

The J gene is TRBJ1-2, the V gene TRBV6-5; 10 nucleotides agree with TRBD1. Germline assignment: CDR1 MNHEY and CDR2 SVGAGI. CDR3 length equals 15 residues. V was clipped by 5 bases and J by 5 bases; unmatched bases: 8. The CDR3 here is CASSTDRGDLYGYTF. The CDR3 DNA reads TGTGCCAGCAGTACGGACAGGGGGGATCTATATGGCTACACCTTC.

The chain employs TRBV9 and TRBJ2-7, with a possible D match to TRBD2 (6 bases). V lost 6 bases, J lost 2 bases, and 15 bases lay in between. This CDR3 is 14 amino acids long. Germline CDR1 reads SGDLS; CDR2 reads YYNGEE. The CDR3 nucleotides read TGTGCCAGCACCTCCGGACTACCCCCCTACGAGCAGTACTTC. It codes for CASTSGLPPYEQYF.

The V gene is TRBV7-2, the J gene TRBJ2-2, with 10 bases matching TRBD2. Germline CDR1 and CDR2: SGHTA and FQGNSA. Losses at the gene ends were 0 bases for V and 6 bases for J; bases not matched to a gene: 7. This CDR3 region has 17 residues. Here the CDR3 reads CASSLASGGTGAGELFF. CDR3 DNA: TGTGCCAGCAGCTTAGCTAGCGGGGGGACGGGGGCCGGGGAGCTGTTTTTT.

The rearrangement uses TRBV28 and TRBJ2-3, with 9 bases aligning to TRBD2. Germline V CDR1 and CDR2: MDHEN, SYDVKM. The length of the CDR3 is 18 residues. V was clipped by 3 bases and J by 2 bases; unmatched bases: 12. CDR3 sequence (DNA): TGTGCCAGCAGTTTTGGTTTCGGGGCGGGAGGGAACACAGATACGCAGTATTTT. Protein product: CASSFGFGAGGNTDTQYF. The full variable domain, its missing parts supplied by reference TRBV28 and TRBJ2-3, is DVKVTQSSRYLVKRTGEKVFLECVQDMDHENMFWYRQDPGLGLRLIYFSYDVKMKEKGDIPEGYSVSREKKERFSLILESASTNQTSMYLCASSFGFGAGGNTDTQYFGPGTRLTVL.

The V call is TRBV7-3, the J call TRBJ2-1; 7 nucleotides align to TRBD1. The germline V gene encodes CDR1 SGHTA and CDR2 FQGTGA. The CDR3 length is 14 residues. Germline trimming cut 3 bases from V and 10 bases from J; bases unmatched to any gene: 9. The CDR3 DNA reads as TGTGCCAGCAGCTTGCTGACAGGGTCACGCGAGCAGTTCTTC. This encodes CASSLLTGSREQFF.

CDR3 in amino acids: CASSPPSSGTDTQYF. The CDR3 coding sequence is TGTGCCAGCAGCCCACCATCTAGCGGAACAGATACGCAGTATTTT. The V call is TRBV4-2, the J call TRBJ2-3; 7 bases align to TRBD2. The CDR3 totals 15 residues. The germline gives CDR1 LGHNA, CDR2 YNFKEQ. V lost 4 bases to trimming and J lost 3 bases; unmatched junction nucleotides: 7.

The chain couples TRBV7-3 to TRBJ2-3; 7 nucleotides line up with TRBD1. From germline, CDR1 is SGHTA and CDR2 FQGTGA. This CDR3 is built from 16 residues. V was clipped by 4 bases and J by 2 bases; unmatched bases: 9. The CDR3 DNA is TGTGCCAGCAGCTCCTTACAGGGGACCTACACAGATACGCAGTATTTT. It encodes CASSSLQGTYTDTQYF.

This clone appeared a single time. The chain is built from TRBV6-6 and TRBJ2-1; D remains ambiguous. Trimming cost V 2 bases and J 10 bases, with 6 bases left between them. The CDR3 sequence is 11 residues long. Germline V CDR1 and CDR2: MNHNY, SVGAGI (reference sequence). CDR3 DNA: TGTGCCAGCAGTTACGAACGGGAGCAGTTCTTC. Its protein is CASSYEREQFF.

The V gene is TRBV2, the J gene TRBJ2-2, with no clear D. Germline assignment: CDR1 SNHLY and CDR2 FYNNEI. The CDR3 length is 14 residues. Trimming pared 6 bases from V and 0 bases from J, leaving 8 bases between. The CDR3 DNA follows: TGTGCCAGCAGGTGGGCAGCGAACACCGGGGAGCTGTTTTTT. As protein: CASRWAANTGELFF.

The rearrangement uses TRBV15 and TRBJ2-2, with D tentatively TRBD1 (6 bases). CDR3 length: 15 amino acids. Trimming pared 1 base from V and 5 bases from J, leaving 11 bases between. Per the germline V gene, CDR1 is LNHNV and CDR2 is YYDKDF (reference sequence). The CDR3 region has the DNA TGTGCCACCAGCAGAGGCAGGGGTAGGACCGGGGAGCTGTTTTTT. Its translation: CATSRGRGRTGELFF. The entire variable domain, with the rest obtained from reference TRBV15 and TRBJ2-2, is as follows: DAMVIQNPRYQVTQFGKPVTLSCSQTLNHNVMYWYQQKSSQAPKLLFHYYDKDFNNEADTPDNFQSRRPNTSFCFLDIRSPGLGDTAMYLCATSRGRGRTGELFFGEGSRLTVL.

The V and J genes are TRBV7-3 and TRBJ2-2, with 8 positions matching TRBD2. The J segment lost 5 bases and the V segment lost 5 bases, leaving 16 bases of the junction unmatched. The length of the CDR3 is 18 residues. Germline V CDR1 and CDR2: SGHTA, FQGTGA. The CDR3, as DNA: TGTGCCAGCAGCCCCCTTTTACGCGGGGGGCCTGGGACCGGGGAGCTGTTTTTT. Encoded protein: CASSPLLRGGPGTGELFF.

The CDR3 spells CAWSVPATGGYTF. CDR3 nucleotides: TGTGCCTGGAGTGTACCCGCTACAGGGGGCTACACCTTC. The chain has TRBV30 and TRBJ1-2; tentatively, D is TRBD1 (6 bases). Germline V lookup: CDR1 GTSNPN, CDR2 SVGIG (reference sequence). The V end was cut by 0 bases, the J end by 8 bases, with 13 bases between. This CDR3 spans 13 amino acids. The whole variable domain, filled in from reference TRBV30 and TRBJ1-2, reads SQTIHQWPATLVQPVGSPLSLECTVEGTSNPNLYWYRQAAGRGLQLLFYSVGIGQISSEVPQNLSASRPQDRQFILSSKKLLLSDSGFYLCAWSVPATGGYTFGSGTRLTVV.

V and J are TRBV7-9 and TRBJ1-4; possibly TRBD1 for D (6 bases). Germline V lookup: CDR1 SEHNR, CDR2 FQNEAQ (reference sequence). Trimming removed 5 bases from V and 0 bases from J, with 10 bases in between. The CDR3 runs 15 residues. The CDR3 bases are TGTGCCAGCAGCCCAGGGGATGCAACTAATGAAAAACTGTTTTTT. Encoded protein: CASSPGDATNEKLFF.

The CDR3 reads CASSFGGSNQPQHF. CDR3 sequence (DNA): TGTGCCAGCAGTTTTGGAGGGAGCAATCAGCCCCAGCATTTT. The J gene is TRBJ1-5, the V gene TRBV28, with D uncertain. Trimming pared 3 bases from V and 1 base from J, leaving 7 bases between. The CDR3 contains 14 residues. The germline gives CDR1 MDHEN, CDR2 SYDVKM.

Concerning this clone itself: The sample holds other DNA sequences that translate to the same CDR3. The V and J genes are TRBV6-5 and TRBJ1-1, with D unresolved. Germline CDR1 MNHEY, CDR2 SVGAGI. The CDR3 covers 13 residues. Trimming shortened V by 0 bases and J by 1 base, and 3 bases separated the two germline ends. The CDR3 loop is CASSYSRNTEAFF. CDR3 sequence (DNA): TGTGCCAGCAGTTACTCCAGGAACACTGAAGCTTTCTTT.

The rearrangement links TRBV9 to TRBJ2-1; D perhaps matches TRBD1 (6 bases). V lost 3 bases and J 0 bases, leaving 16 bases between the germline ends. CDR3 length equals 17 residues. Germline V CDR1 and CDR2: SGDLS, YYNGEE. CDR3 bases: TGTGCCAGCAGCGCCTCCTTTACAGGGAGCTCCTACAATGAGCAGTTCTTC. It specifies CASSASFTGSSYNEQFF.

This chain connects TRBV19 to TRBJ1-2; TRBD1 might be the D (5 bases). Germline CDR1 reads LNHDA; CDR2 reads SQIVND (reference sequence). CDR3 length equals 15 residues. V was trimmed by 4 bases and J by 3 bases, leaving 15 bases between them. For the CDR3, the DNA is TGTGCCAGTAGTAGCTACAGGTTACTTGACTATGGCTACACCTTC. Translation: CASSSYRLLDYGYTF.

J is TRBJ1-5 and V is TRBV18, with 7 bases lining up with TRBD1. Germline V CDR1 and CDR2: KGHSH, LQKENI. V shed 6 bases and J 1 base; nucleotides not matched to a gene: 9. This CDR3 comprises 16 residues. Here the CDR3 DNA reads TGTGCCAGCTCCCTCCAGGCAGGGGGAAGCAATCAGCCCCAGCATTTT. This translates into CASSLQAGGSNQPQHF.

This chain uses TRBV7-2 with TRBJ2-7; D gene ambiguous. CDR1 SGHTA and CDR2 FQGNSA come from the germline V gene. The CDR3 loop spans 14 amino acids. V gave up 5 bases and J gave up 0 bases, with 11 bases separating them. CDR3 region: CASSRPPSSYEQYF. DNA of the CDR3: TGTGCCAGCAGCAGGCCGCCTAGCTCCTACGAGCAGTACTTC.

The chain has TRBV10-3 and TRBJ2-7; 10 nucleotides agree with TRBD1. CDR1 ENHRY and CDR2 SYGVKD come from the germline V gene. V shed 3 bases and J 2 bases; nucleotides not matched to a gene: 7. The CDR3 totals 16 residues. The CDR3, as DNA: TGTGCCATCAGTGACCCTGACAGGGGGCGCCCCTACGAGCAGTACTTC. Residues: CAISDPDRGRPYEQYF.

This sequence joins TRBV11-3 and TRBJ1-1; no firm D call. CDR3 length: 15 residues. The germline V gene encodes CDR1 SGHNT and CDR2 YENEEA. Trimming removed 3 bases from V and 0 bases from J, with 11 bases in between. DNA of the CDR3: TGTGCCAGCAGCTTCTCCGGGAGCATGAACACTGAAGCTTTCTTT. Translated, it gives CASSFSGSMNTEAFF.

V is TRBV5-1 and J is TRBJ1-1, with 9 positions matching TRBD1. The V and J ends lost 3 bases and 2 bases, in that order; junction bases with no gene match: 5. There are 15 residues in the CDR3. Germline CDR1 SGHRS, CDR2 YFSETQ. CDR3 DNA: TGCGCCAGCAGCTGGGGGGGACAGGGAAACACTGAAGCTTTCTTT. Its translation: CASSWGGQGNTEAFF.

CDR3 loop: CASSFSRVGISEKLFF. The CDR3 region has the DNA TGTGCCAGCAGTTTTTCCCGGGTCGGAATTTCTGAAAAACTGTTTTTT. The genes are TRBV7-9 and TRBJ1-4; no definite D call. Germline lookup yields CDR1 SEHNR and CDR2 FQNEAQ (reference sequence). The CDR3 is 16 amino acids. V shed 6 bases and J shed 7 bases, with 21 bases lying between them.